This T cell receptor (beta chain) was observed in a study of T cell responses to AZD1222 COVID-19 vaccine. Method: immunoSEQ multiplex PCR; TCRdb's copy keeps in-frame clones and lacks some. The table records roughly 97,000 clones, about 89% of them present only once. Findings and caveats of the study: Among AZD1222 vaccinees, only six were seropositive at baseline. There were mostly white British donors and more females than males, and clonal diversity was possibly underestimated.

This clone was picked up a small number of times. Its antigen remains unidentified. The TCR sequence derives from an adult who received the MenACWY meningococcal vaccine as a control. The sequencing here drew on peripheral blood, taken 28 days after the second dose of the MenACWY control vaccine.

The CDR3, as DNA: TGCGCCAGCAGCTTGGGGGACAGATCTAACTATGGCTACACCTTC. Translated, it gives CASSLGDRSNYGYTF. The V call is TRBV5-1, the J call TRBJ1-2; TRBD1 matches at 7 bases. Germline V lookup: CDR1 SGHRS, CDR2 YFSETQ. The length of the CDR3 is 15 residues. V trimming: 0 bases; J trimming: 0 bases; junction bases outside the gene matches: 2.